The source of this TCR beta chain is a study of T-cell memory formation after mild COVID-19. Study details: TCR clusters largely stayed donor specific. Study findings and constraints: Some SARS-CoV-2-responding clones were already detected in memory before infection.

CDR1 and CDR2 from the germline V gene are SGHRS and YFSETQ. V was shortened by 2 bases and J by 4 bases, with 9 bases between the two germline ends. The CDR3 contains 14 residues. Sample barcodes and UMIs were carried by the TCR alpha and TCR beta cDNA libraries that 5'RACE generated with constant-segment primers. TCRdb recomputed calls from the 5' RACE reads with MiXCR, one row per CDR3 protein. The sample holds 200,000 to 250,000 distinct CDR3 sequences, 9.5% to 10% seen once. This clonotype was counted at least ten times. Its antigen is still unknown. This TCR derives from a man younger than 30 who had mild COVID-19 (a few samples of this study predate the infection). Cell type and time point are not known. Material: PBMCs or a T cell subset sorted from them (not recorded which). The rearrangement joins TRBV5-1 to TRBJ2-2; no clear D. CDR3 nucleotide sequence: TGCGCCAGCAGCTTAACCTCCGCCACCGGGGAGCTGTTTTTT. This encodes CASSLTSATGELFF.